This T cell receptor beta chain came from a study of blood T cell repertoires in COVID-19. About the study: The cDNA or gDNA used as material had been derived from T cells, B-cell-depleted T cells, or PBMCs.

This study enrolled people aged about 18 to 95 from about two dozen US geographic areas. CDR1 and CDR2 from the germline V gene are MNHEY and SVGAGI. Trimming removed 0 bases from V and 0 bases from J, with 10 bases in between. The CDR3 totals 16 residues. Produced via immunoSEQ multiplex PCR; TCRdb's table is partial and in-frame only. The sample includes approximately 200,000 clones, around nine tenths seen only once; the top ten take roughly 4.5%. The material sequenced was PBMCs or T cells enriched from blood (not recorded which). This clonotype originated in a woman under 40 who had been exposed to COVID-19. The rearrangement joins TRBV6-5 to TRBJ2-3, with D possibly matching TRBD2 (5 bases). The CDR3 spells CASSYSGEASTDTQYF. The CDR3 DNA reads as TGTGCCAGCAGTTACTCCGGGGAAGCTAGCACAGATACGCAGTATTTT.